This TCR beta chain was captured by sequencing in a study of blood T cell repertoires in COVID-19. Between the trimmed V and J ends, which lost 5 bases and 4 bases, there was a span of 20 bases. CDR1 is SNHLY and CDR2 is FYNNEI in the germline V gene. The CDR3 has 16 residues. Assay: immunoSEQ multiplex PCR; the TCRdb copy retains only in-frame clones and omits some. The sample has over 300,000 clones; around 85% are singletons. The chain carries TRBV2 and TRBJ1-1; D is perhaps TRBD1 (5 bases). The sample was PBMCs or T cells enriched from blood (not recorded which). The TCR originated in a man aged 30 to 45 who had recovered from COVID-19. CDR3 sequence reads: CASSFDSVATPTEAFF. DNA of the CDR3: TGTGCCAGCAGTTTCGACAGCGTCGCGACCCCCACTGAAGCTTTCTTT.